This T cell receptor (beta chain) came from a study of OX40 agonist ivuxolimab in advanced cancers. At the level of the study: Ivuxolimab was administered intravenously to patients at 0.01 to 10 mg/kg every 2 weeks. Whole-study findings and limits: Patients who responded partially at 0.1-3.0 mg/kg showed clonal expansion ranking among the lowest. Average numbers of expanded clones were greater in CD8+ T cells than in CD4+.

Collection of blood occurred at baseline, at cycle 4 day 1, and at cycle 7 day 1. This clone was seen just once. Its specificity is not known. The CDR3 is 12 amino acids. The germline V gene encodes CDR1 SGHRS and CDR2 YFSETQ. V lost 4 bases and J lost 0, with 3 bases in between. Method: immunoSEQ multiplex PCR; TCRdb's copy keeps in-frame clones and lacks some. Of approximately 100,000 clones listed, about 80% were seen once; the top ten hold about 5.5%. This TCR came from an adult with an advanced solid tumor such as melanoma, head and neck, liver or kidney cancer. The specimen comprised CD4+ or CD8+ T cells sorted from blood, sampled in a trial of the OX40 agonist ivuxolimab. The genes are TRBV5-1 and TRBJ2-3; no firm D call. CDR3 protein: CASSPSTDTQYF. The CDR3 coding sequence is TGCGCCAGCAGCCCGAGCACAGATACGCAGTATTTT.